Below, 10 T cell receptor beta chains from the same sample are listed, as sequenced in a study of T cell responses to AZD1222 COVID-19 vaccine. Clones were read by immunoSEQ multiplex PCR, and TCRdb kept only the in-frame ones, dropping some. The table has 120,000 or so clones, about 86% seen once. The sample consisted of peripheral blood, taken 28 days after the second AZD1222 dose. The receptors originated from an adult who received the AZD1222 COVID-19 vaccine.

The rearrangement links TRBV2 to TRBJ1-1, with D maybe TRBD1 (6 bases). Trimming stripped 6 bases from V and 3 bases from J, with 11 bases between. Germline V gives CDR1 SNHLY, CDR2 FYNNEI. There are 13 residues in the CDR3. The CDR3, as DNA: TGTGCCAGCAGAGGACAGAGCTACACTGAAGCTTTCTTT. Protein sequence: CASRGQSYTEAFF.

J is TRBJ2-1 and V is TRBV3-1 (or the pseudogene TRBV3-2); 7 bases line up with TRBD1. Germline trimming cut 2 bases from V and 4 bases from J; bases unmatched to any gene: 8. The CDR3 spans 16 residues. CDR1 and CDR2 (germline): LGHDT, YNNKEL (reference sequence). DNA for the CDR3: TGTGCCAGCAGCCAAAGCGTCCGACAGGGTTACAATGAGCAGTTCTTC. The encoded protein is CASSQSVRQGYNEQFF.

This chain links TRBV27 with TRBJ1-1; D may be TRBD1 (6 bases). This CDR3 comprises 13 residues. Germline V lookup: CDR1 MNHEY, CDR2 SMNVEV (reference sequence). Between the trimmed V and J ends, which lost 6 bases and 1 base, there was a span of 9 bases. CDR3 protein: CASRGHTNTEAFF. The DNA for the CDR3 is TGTGCCAGCAGGGGACACACGAACACTGAAGCTTTCTTT.

About this clone itself: This sample includes further DNA sequences coding for the same CDR3. The V and J genes are TRBV2 and TRBJ1-4; 10 nucleotides match TRBD1. Looked up from germline, CDR1 is SNHLY and CDR2 is FYNNEI. This CDR3 is 14 amino acids long. J lost 8 bases, V lost 6 bases, and 6 bases had no gene match. The CDR3 loop reads CASSRDRGYEKLFF. CDR3 DNA: TGTGCCAGCAGCCGGGACAGGGGTTACGAAAAACTGTTTTTT.

V usage is TRBV10-2 and J usage is TRBJ2-2; D possibly corresponds to TRBD1 (6 bases). This CDR3 region has 14 residues. The V gene lost 8 bases and the J gene lost 4 bases, with 14 bases spanning the gap. Per the germline V gene, CDR1 is WSHSY and CDR2 is SAAADI. CDR3 protein: CASLRDTPTGELFF. CDR3 sequence (DNA): TGCGCCAGCCTGAGGGACACACCCACCGGGGAGCTGTTTTTT.

The chain has TRBV19 and TRBJ1-3; 7 bases match TRBD1. V dropped 2 bases and J dropped 0; count of bases not matched to a gene: 10. Germline V gene data show CDR1 as LNHDA and CDR2 as SQIVND (reference sequence). The CDR3 loop spans 18 amino acids. The CDR3 nucleotides are TGTGCCAGTAGTATACGACGGGACAGCCTCAGCTCTGGAAACACCATATATTTT. It encodes CASSIRRDSLSSGNTIYF.

The chain has TRBV28 and TRBJ2-3, with 7 bases lining up with TRBD2. Germline lookup yields CDR1 MDHEN and CDR2 SYDVKM. V shed 1 base and J 2 bases; nucleotides not matched to a gene: 9. The CDR3 extends over 17 amino acids. CDR3 bases: TGTGCCAGCAGTTTATTACCGGGGGGTTTACTCACAGATACGCAGTATTTT. Its protein is CASSLLPGGLLTDTQYF.

The chain has TRBV5-8 and TRBJ2-1; 13 positions match TRBD2. Germline V gives CDR1 SGHTS, CDR2 YDEGEE. The trim removed 6 bases at V and 10 bases at J, leaving 13 bases unmatched. The CDR3 is 16 residues long. CDR3 amino acids: CASNQPGTSGAGEQFF. As DNA, the CDR3 is TGTGCCAGCAACCAGCCCGGGACTAGCGGGGCCGGGGAGCAGTTCTTC.

This clone occurred many times. The rearrangement uses TRBV9 and TRBJ2-7; 7 bases are a match to TRBD2. Germline CDR1 and CDR2: SGDLS and YYNGEE. Unmatched junction bases numbered 11, after V lost 2 bases and J lost 6 bases. The CDR3 is 15 amino acids. The CDR3 nucleotides are TGTGCCAGCAGCGTCGGGACTAACCTACGGGCCGAGCAGTACTTC. Protein: CASSVGTNLRAEQYF.

The gene calls are TRBV27 and TRBJ2-1; 7 positions match TRBD2. The V gene end was trimmed by 7 bases and the J gene end by 7 bases; junction bases not matched to a gene: 7. CDR1 is MNHEY and CDR2 is SMNVEV in the germline V gene (reference sequence). The CDR3 is 13 amino acids. CDR3 DNA: TGTGCCAGCACTCCTCGGACTAGGAATGAGCAGTTCTTC. Its protein product is CASTPRTRNEQFF.